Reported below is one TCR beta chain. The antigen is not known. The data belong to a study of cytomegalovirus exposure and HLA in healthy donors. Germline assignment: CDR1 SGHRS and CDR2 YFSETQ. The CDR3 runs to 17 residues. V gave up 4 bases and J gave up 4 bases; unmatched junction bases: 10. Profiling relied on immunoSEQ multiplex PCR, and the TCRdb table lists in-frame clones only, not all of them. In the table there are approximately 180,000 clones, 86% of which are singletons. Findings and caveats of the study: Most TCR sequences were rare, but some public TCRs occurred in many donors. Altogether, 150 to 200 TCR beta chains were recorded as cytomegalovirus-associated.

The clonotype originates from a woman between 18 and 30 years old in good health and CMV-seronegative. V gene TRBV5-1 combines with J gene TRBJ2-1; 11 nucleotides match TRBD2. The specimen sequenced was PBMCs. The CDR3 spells CASSGGGLAGQYNEQFF. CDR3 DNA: TGCGCCAGCAGCGGAGGCGGACTAGCGGGCCAGTACAATGAGCAGTTCTTC.